Sequencing of this T cell receptor beta chain was carried out in a study of follicular helper T cells after annual influenza vaccination. Sequencing was performed with immunoSEQ multiplex PCR; in TCRdb, only in-frame clones are kept and a portion is missing. The repertoire holds some 8,300 clones, with 75% to 85% as singletons. This CDR3 has 13 amino acids. V was clipped by 7 bases and J by 7 bases, with 14 bases between them. CDR1 and CDR2 from the germline V gene are MDHEN and SYDVKM. This clone turned up a few times. The time point was: 2013-2014 season, 7 days after vaccination. Per time point, roughly 35-110 mL of blood was sampled.

This receptor was identified in an adult who received the influenza vaccine. The rearrangement joins TRBV28 to TRBJ1-5, with D possibly being TRBD1 (6 bases). This specimen consisted of CXCR5+ CD38- circulating T follicular helper cells from blood, obtained 7 days after influenza vaccination. As to subset: circulating Tfh, non-naive CD4+CXCR5+PD-1+ (ICOS+CD38+ or ICOS-CD38-). Here the CDR3 reads CASKGGAGQPQHF. As DNA, the CDR3 is TGTGCCAGCAAGGGGGGCGCGGGACAGCCCCAGCATTTT.